One and the same sample provided the 26 T cell receptor beta chains below, sequenced in a study of a mutant IDH1 vaccine in newly diagnosed glioma. Profiling relied on immunoSEQ multiplex PCR, and the TCRdb table lists in-frame clones only, not all of them. Here the sample spans about 46,000 clones, 60% to 85% being singletons. Sample time point: baseline, week 1 (first vaccination visit). This sample's treatment: pre-vaccination baseline after standard-of-care therapy. The source was PBMCs, collected from a glioma patient treated with radiotherapy, temozolomide or both. The receptors originated from a woman in her 40s with glioma.

The chain is built from TRBV5-1 and TRBJ2-7; TRBD1 agrees at 11 bases. The junction had 7 bases not matched to a gene; V was cut back by 1 base and J by 4 bases. CDR3 length equals 16 residues. Germline-derived CDR1 and CDR2 are SGHRS and YFSETQ. CDR3 in DNA: TGCGCCAGCAGCTTGTCCCCGGGACAGGGGGGATACGAGCAGTACTTC. Translated, it gives CASSLSPGQGGYEQYF.

As concerns this clone: The conserved phenylalanine or tryptophan is not found at the CDR3 terminus, so this likely reflects a read error. No DNA is shown, since the ends of the CDR3 on it are uncertain; the CDR3 is the one TCRdb lists. The genes are TRBV30 and TRBJ1-1; TRBD1 was called by the table and not checked on the DNA. Germline-derived CDR1 and CDR2 are GTSNPN and SVGIG (reference sequence). Both ends counted, the CDR3 spans 11 residues. The CDR3 region is CAWTRQTSHVM.

The V gene is TRBV27, the J gene TRBJ2-7; D may match TRBD1 or TRBD2 (5 bases each). This CDR3 is 16 amino acids long. Looked up from germline, CDR1 is MNHEY and CDR2 is SMNVEV (reference sequence). The ends were cut back, 3 bases at V and 2 bases at J, with 17 bases in the middle. CDR3 nucleotides: TGTGCCAGCAGTTTTGCCCTGGGGGATCTAACCTACGAGCAGTACTTC. It specifies CASSFALGDLTYEQYF.

This clone is termed medium-sized. In nucleotides, the CDR3 is TGTGCCATCACATCAACCCGCGGGGTTAATGAAAAACTGTTTTTT. Its translation: CAITSTRGVNEKLFF. The genes are TRBV6-1 and TRBJ1-4, with D unresolved. CDR1 and CDR2 (germline): MNHNS, SASEGT. Trimming pared 10 bases from V and 4 bases from J, leaving 19 bases between. The CDR3 is made up of 15 amino acids.

This chain connects TRBV7-3 to TRBJ2-2; 9 nucleotides match TRBD2. The V gene end was trimmed by 5 bases and the J gene end by 5 bases; junction bases not matched to a gene: 9. This CDR3 comprises 16 residues. The germline gives CDR1 SGHTA, CDR2 FQGTGA. The CDR3 DNA is TGTGCCAGCAGCGCTTTAGCGGGGGCCACAACCGGGGAGCTGTTTTTT. Translated, it gives CASSALAGATTGELFF.

The V gene is TRBV27, the J gene TRBJ2-5; 7 bases fit TRBD2. The CDR3 has 14 residues. Trimming cost V 2 bases and J 6 bases; bases outside gene matches: 6. Germline-derived CDR1 and CDR2 are MNHEY and SMNVEV (reference sequence). The CDR3 region has the DNA TGTGCCAGCAGTTTAGCGCGGGGGTGGAAGACCCAGTACTTC. Residues: CASSLARGWKTQYF.

The V and J genes are TRBV1 and TRBJ1-5. TRBV1 is marked as a pseudogene. The CDR3 runs to 15 residues. CDR3 nucleotide sequence: TGCACCAGCAAGGGGCAGACTAGAAGCAATCAGCCCCAGCATTTT. Translation: CTSKGQTRSNQPQHF.

The rearrangement links TRBV6-6 to TRBJ2-5; D remains ambiguous. Germline values: CDR1 MNHNY, CDR2 SVGAGI (reference sequence). V lost 2 bases, J lost 5 bases, and 3 bases lay in between. CDR3 length: 11 residues. Here the CDR3 reads CASSYPETQYF. The CDR3 nucleotides read TGTGCCAGCAGTTACCCGGAGACCCAGTACTTC.

V is TRBV6-6 and J is TRBJ1-3; perhaps TRBD1 as D (5 bases). CDR1 is MNHNY, CDR2 SVGAGI, per germline (reference sequence). This CDR3 is 16 amino acids long. V lost 2 bases to trimming and J lost 4 bases, with 15 bases between them. Here the CDR3 reads CASSYPQTGSGNTIYF. In nucleotides, the CDR3 is TGTGCCAGCAGTTACCCCCAAACAGGCTCGGGAAACACCATATATTTT.

There are a few counts of this clone. The chain's CDR3 is CASRTGTSGDFTDTQYF. CDR3 coding DNA: TGTGCCAGCAGAACCGGGACTAGCGGGGATTTCACAGATACGCAGTATTTT. The chain has TRBV2 and TRBJ2-3; 13 positions match TRBD2. The CDR3 consists of 17 residues. Losses at the gene ends were 6 bases for V and 2 bases for J; bases not matched to a gene: 8. CDR1 and CDR2 from the germline V gene are SNHLY and FYNNEI.

The rearrangement links TRBV15 to TRBJ1-2, with 7 bases lining up with TRBD1. There are 13 residues in the CDR3. The V and J ends lost 1 base and 6 bases, in that order; junction bases with no gene match: 2. Germline CDR1 LNHNV, CDR2 YYDKDF (reference sequence). The CDR3 sequence is CATSRAGGDGYTF. For the CDR3, the DNA is TGTGCCACCAGCAGAGCAGGGGGGGATGGCTACACCTTC.

The chain is built from TRBV6-1 and TRBJ1-1; D call uncertain. Trimming took off 8 bases at V and 0 bases at J, with 10 bases between the two ends. CDR1 and CDR2 from the germline V gene are MNHNS and SASEGT. The CDR3 is 13 amino acids. This chain's CDR3 is CASQYLMNTEAFF. The CDR3 nucleotides read TGTGCCAGCCAGTACCTCATGAACACTGAAGCTTTCTTT.

The genes are TRBV29-1 and TRBJ2-5; D remains ambiguous. The germline gives CDR1 SQVTM, CDR2 ANQGSEA. The CDR3 is 13 residues long. Trimming took 6 bases from V and 5 from J, leaving 16 bases between them. The CDR3 spells CSVPGSLQETQYF. The CDR3 nucleotides are TGCAGCGTCCCGGGCAGCCTGCAGGAGACCCAGTACTTC.

This clone was found a few times. The J gene is TRBJ1-2, the V gene TRBV18; D is possibly TRBD1 (6 bases). The CDR3 has 12 residues. Trimming cost V 4 bases and J 10 bases, with 13 bases left between them. The germline V gene encodes CDR1 KGHSH and CDR2 LQKENI. CDR3 nucleotides: TGTGCCAGCTCACTACCAGGGGCCCACTACACCTTC. This codes for CASSLPGAHYTF.

This clone is judged medium-sized (0.01 to 0.1%). The V and J genes are TRBV9 and TRBJ2-3, with D possibly TRBD2 on 6 matching bases. V was clipped by 0 bases and J by 5 bases, with 13 bases between them. Germline CDR1 SGDLS, CDR2 YYNGEE. The CDR3 consists of 15 residues. The chain's CDR3 is CASSVVGTYGDTQYF. The CDR3 bases are TGTGCCAGCAGCGTAGTTGGGACTTATGGAGATACGCAGTATTTT.

J is TRBJ2-2 and V is TRBV7-3, with 9 nucleotides matching TRBD1. This CDR3 contains 17 residues. V was pared by 1 base and J by 5 bases, with 8 bases of the junction left unmatched. Germline CDR1 is SGHTA and CDR2 is FQGTGA. CDR3 in DNA: TGTGCCAGCAGCTTAATTGGCCGGGACAGGGTGACCGGGGAGCTGTTTTTT. It translates to CASSLIGRDRVTGELFF.

The sample holds a few counts of this clone. The chain combines TRBV6-1 with TRBJ2-7, with D tentatively TRBD1 (5 bases). Germline assignment: CDR1 MNHNS and CDR2 SASEGT. With 2 bases removed from V and 4 bases from J, the gap between germline ends came to 18 bases. CDR3 length equals 16 residues. The CDR3 spells CASSEWIDSDGYEQYF. CDR3 coding DNA: TGTGCCAGCAGTGAATGGATCGACAGCGACGGGTACGAGCAGTACTTC.

This clone was recorded once. The J gene is TRBJ2-1, the V gene TRBV19; TRBD2 agrees at 8 bases. V was pared by 6 bases and J by 8 bases, with 15 bases of the junction left unmatched. This CDR3 has 16 residues. CDR1 is LNHDA and CDR2 is SQIVND in the germline V gene (reference sequence). The CDR3 reads CASSTPPGTSSDEQFF. CDR3 nucleotide sequence: TGTGCCAGTAGCACTCCCCCCGGGACTAGTTCGGATGAGCAGTTCTTC.

The CDR3 DNA sequence: TGTGCCAGCAGCCCTTGGGGAAACTATGGCTACACCTTC. This gives the protein CASSPWGNYGYTF. The chain is built from TRBV5-4 and TRBJ1-2; D remains ambiguous. The V and J ends lost 4 bases and 2 bases respectively, with 9 bases between them. Per germline, CDR1 SGHNT and CDR2 YYREEE (reference sequence). The CDR3 extends over 13 amino acids.

V usage is TRBV11-2 and J usage is TRBJ2-7; D uncertain. The CDR3 extends over 13 amino acids. Germline values: CDR1 SGHAT, CDR2 FQNNGV. The V gene lost 2 bases and the J gene lost 0 bases, with 5 bases spanning the gap. This chain's CDR3 is CASSLSTSYEQYF. In nucleotides, the CDR3 is TGTGCCAGCAGCTTATCGACCTCCTACGAGCAGTACTTC.

The chain employs TRBV30 and TRBJ2-3; 8 nucleotides agree with TRBD2. V was pared by 8 bases and J by 5 bases, with 12 bases of the junction left unmatched. The CDR3 spans 14 residues. In germline, CDR1 is GTSNPN, CDR2 SVGIG (reference sequence). The CDR3 sequence is CAASGGGILDTQYF. CDR3 in DNA: TGTGCCGCTTCCGGCGGGGGGATCCTAGATACGCAGTATTTT.

The V gene is TRBV19, the J gene TRBJ1-5; no firm D call. The CDR3 is 14 residues long. Trimming cost V 10 bases and J 0 bases, with 13 bases left between them. Germline V lookup: CDR1 LNHDA, CDR2 SQIVND (reference sequence). The CDR3 spells CATSSGYSNQPQHF. The DNA of the CDR3 is TGTGCCACCTCCTCGGGGTATAGCAATCAGCCCCAGCATTTT. Filled out from reference TRBV19 and TRBJ1-5, the complete variable domain reads DGGITQSPKYLFRKEGQNVTLSCEQNLNHDAMYWYRQDPGQGLRLIYYSQIVNDFQKGDIAEGYSVSREKKESFPLTVTSAQKNPTAFYLCATSSGYSNQPQHFGDGTRLSIL.

This clone has just a few counts. The chain uses TRBV11-2 and TRBJ1-5; D is possibly TRBD1 (6 bases). V was shortened by 6 bases and J by 3 bases, with 15 bases between the two germline ends. The germline V gene encodes CDR1 SGHAT and CDR2 FQNNGV. This CDR3 is 15 amino acids long. The CDR3 nucleotides read TGTGCCAGCAGTACCGCAGGGGCCCTCAATCAGCCCCAGCATTTT. The encoded protein is CASSTAGALNQPQHF.

J is TRBJ2-3 and V is TRBV5-1, with TRBD2 identical over 7 bases. Germline assignment: CDR1 SGHRS and CDR2 YFSETQ. V shed 0 bases and J 1 base; nucleotides not matched to a gene: 5. CDR3 length: 16 amino acids. The CDR3 nucleotides read TGCGCCAGCAGCTTGGCCCGGGGGGTGGGCACAGATACGCAGTATTTT. The encoded protein is CASSLARGVGTDTQYF.

The chain combines TRBV10-3 with TRBJ1-5; 7 bases agree with TRBD1. The CDR3 is made up of 15 amino acids. Germline V gives CDR1 ENHRY, CDR2 SYGVKD. Unmatched junction bases numbered 9, after V lost 3 bases and J lost 7 bases. The DNA of the CDR3 is TGTGCCATCAGTGATCCCCGACAGGGACGACAGCCCCAGCATTTT. Residues: CAISDPRQGRQPQHF.

The V call is TRBV7-9, the J call TRBJ2-3, with no clear D. V was clipped by 3 bases and J by 2 bases, with 3 bases between them. The V gene's germline CDR1 is SEHNR and CDR2 FQNEAQ (reference sequence). The CDR3 extends over 12 amino acids. In DNA form, the CDR3 reads TGTGCCAGCAGCTTCAACACAGATACGCAGTATTTT. It codes for CASSFNTDTQYF.